This T cell receptor beta chain was sequenced for a study of T cell changes during pregnancy in multiple sclerosis (dated by TCRdb to the late 2010s). For context, the study as a whole: The study looked at changes in the T cell repertoire across pregnancy in women with multiple sclerosis.

For this clone: This receptor's antigen is unknown. No qualities accompany the bases; no much larger clone lies one base away.

The library relied on the immunoSEQ multiplex PCR assay. TCRdb's version of the immuneACCESS table is confined to in-frame rearrangements and falls short of the full clone set. An unresolved V gene accounts for under half of the shortfall where checked; the remainder is of unknown origin. This sample lists 40,000 to 45,000 clones; 88% were detected once. The top ten clonotypes cover over 5% of the sample. Reading from cysteine to phenylalanine, the CDR3 counts 21 amino acids. Only CDR3 DNA remains: 63 bases, in frame from the first base. The CDR1 and CDR2 encoded by the germline V gene are ENHRY and SYGVKD. The junction shows trimming of 6 bases on V and 0 bases on J, and the gene matches do not reach 22 bases of it.

The TCR comes from a female donor in good health, enrolled as a control in a pregnancy study. The rearrangement combines TRBV10-3 with TRBJ1-1, with TRBD1 identical over 10 junction bases. This specimen was CD8+ T cells from peripheral blood mononuclear cells, taken after pregnancy. The nucleotide sequence is given as TGTGCCATCAGGCGAAGCACGAGACAGGGGGCTGAGTCCCGAATGAACACTGAAGCTTTCTTT. Its protein product is CAIRRSTRQGAESRMNTEAFF.